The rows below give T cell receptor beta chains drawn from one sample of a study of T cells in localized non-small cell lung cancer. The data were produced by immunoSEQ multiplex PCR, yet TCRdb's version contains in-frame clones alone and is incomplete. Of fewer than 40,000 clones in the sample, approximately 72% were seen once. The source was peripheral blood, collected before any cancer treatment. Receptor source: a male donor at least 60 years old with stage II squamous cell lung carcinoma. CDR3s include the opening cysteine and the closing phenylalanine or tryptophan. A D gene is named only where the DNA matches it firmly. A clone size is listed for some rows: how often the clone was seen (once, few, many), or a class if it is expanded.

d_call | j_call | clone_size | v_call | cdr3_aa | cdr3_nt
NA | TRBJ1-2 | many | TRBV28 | CASSGQGYGYTF | TGTGCCAGCAGTGGCCAGGGCTATGGCTACACCTTC
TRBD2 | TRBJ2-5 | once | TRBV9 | CASSPYGSSGPETQYF | TGTGCCAGCAGCCCCTATGGCAGTAGCGGGCCCGAGACCCAGTACTTC
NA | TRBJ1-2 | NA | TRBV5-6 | CASSFLITGGYGYTF | TGTGCCAGCAGCTTTCTAATCACCGGGGGGTATGGCTACACCTTC
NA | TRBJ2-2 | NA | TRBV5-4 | CASSSPRGELFF | TGTGCCAGCAGCTCCCCTCGCGGGGAGCTGTTTTTT
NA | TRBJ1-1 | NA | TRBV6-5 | CASIRDRYDTEAFF | TGTGCCAGCATCAGAGACAGATATGACACTGAAGCTTTCTTT
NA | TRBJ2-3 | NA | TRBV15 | CATSRDTYTQYF | TGTGCCACCAGCAGGGACACTTATACGCAGTATTTT
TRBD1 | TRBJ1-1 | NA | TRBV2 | CASSETRDRGYTEAFF | TGTGCCAGCAGTGAAACCCGGGACAGGGGTTACACTGAAGCTTTCTTT
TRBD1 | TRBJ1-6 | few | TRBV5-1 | CASSLGQNNSPLHF | TGCGCCAGCAGCCTGGGACAGAATAATTCACCCCTCCACTTT
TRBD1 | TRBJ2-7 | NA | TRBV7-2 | CASSSLTGRGEQYF | TGTGCCAGCAGCTCGTTGACAGGGAGAGGCGAGCAGTACTTC
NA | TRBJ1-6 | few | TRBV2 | CASSGGGGGHAF | TGTGCCAGCAGCGGCGGGGGGGGCGGACACGCCTTT